This T cell receptor (beta chain) was sequenced in a study of Graves' ophthalmopathy and Graves' hyperthyroidism. Points on this clonotype: Its target is not known.

General study results and limits: Blood samples also showed most expanded thyroid clonotypes exceeding 0.001 frequency.

Beta-chain TCR CDR3 regions were amplified from RNA transcripts. After a first-round RT-PCR with HTBI primers, a second-round multiplex PCR was run. TCRdb re-called the multiplex PCR reads through MiXCR, storing one row per CDR3 protein. The data contain roughly 700,000 distinct CDR3 sequences, 35% to 50% of them singletons. The source of this sequence is an adult man with Graves' ophthalmopathy. The sequenced sample consisted of peripheral blood.

The CDR3 coding sequence is TGTGCCAGCAGCTTGGCTGGCAGGGTGGTGACTAATGAAAAACTGTTTTTT. Translation gives CASSLAGRVVTNEKLFF. The chain couples TRBV7-6 to TRBJ1-4; tentative D call: TRBD1 (5 bases). V was cut by 3 bases and J by 2 bases, with 16 bases left in between. The V gene's germline CDR1 is SGHVS and CDR2 FNYEAQ. The CDR3 length is 17 residues. Variable domain in full (rest from reference TRBV7-6 and TRBJ1-4): GAGVSQSPRYKVTKRGQDVALRCDPISGHVSLYWYRQALGQGPEFLTYFNYEAQQDKSGLPNDRFSAERPEGSISTLTIQRTEQRDSAMYRCASSLAGRVVTNEKLFFGSGTQLSVL.